The 6 T cell receptor beta chains reported below all come from one sample, sequenced in a study of identifying expanded T cells in peripheral blood. Here immunoSEQ multiplex PCR was the method, and the copy in TCRdb shows in-frame clones only, minus some. The sample carries 50,000 to 70,000 clones, around 87% recorded once. Sequencing input: blood. The receptors here all came from a person between 18 and 75 years old in good health.

This clone was observed a single time. The genes are TRBV6-4 and TRBJ1-2; D is perhaps TRBD1 (5 bases). V dropped 4 bases and J dropped 6 bases, with 18 bases sitting between them. There are 15 residues in the CDR3. Germline-derived CDR1 and CDR2 are MRHNA and SNTAGT. CDR3 region: CASSVGRGGNDGYTF. DNA for the CDR3: TGTGCCAGCAGTGTGGGGAGGGGCGGAAACGATGGCTACACCTTC.

This chain links TRBV11-2 with TRBJ2-3, with no clear D. The V gene lost 4 bases and the J gene lost 4 bases, with 15 bases spanning the gap. The CDR3 covers 15 residues. Germline CDR1 SGHAT, CDR2 FQNNGV. CDR3 DNA: TGTGCCAGCAGCTCCCCTTCAGACTTCTCAGATACGCAGTATTTT. This encodes CASSSPSDFSDTQYF.

The J gene is TRBJ2-7, the V gene TRBV19, with 10 bases lining up with TRBD1. Germline CDR1 LNHDA, CDR2 SQIVND (reference sequence). There are 14 residues in the CDR3. The J segment lost 4 bases and the V segment lost 6 bases, leaving 6 bases of the junction unmatched. CDR3 sequence reads: CASSPDRGHYEQYF. CDR3 in DNA: TGTGCCAGTAGCCCTGACAGGGGGCATTACGAGCAGTACTTC.

The genes are TRBV19 and TRBJ1-2, with 8 bases identical to TRBD1. This CDR3 is 12 amino acids long. V was clipped by 6 bases and J by 5 bases; unmatched bases: 2. Germline CDR1 LNHDA, CDR2 SQIVND (reference sequence). The CDR3 here is CASRDREYGYTF. The CDR3 region has the DNA TGTGCCAGTAGGGACAGGGAGTATGGCTACACCTTC.

V usage is TRBV2 and J usage is TRBJ1-2; D possibly corresponds to TRBD1 (6 bases). The germline V gene encodes CDR1 SNHLY and CDR2 FYNNEI. This CDR3 is 12 amino acids long. Trimming shortened V by 6 bases and J by 7 bases, and 12 bases separated the two germline ends. This CDR3 is CASRAGQPGYTF. The DNA for the CDR3 is TGTGCCAGCAGGGCGGGACAACCTGGCTACACCTTC. Full variable domain (outside the CDR3, taken from reference TRBV2 and TRBJ1-2): EPEVTQTPSHQVTQMGQEVILRCVPISNHLYFYWYRQILGQKVEFLVSFYNNEISEKSEIFDDQFSVERPDGSNFTLKIRSTKLEDSAMYFCASRAGQPGYTFGSGTRLTVV.

The rearrangement joins TRBV6-1 to TRBJ1-6; D is possibly TRBD1 (6 bases). Trimming removed 4 bases at V and 10 bases at J, with 14 bases between. The V gene's germline CDR1 is MNHNS and CDR2 SASEGT. This CDR3 region has 14 residues. The CDR3 sequence is CASSATGLGSPLHF. The CDR3 DNA sequence: TGTGCCAGCAGTGCGACAGGCCTAGGGTCACCCCTCCACTTT.